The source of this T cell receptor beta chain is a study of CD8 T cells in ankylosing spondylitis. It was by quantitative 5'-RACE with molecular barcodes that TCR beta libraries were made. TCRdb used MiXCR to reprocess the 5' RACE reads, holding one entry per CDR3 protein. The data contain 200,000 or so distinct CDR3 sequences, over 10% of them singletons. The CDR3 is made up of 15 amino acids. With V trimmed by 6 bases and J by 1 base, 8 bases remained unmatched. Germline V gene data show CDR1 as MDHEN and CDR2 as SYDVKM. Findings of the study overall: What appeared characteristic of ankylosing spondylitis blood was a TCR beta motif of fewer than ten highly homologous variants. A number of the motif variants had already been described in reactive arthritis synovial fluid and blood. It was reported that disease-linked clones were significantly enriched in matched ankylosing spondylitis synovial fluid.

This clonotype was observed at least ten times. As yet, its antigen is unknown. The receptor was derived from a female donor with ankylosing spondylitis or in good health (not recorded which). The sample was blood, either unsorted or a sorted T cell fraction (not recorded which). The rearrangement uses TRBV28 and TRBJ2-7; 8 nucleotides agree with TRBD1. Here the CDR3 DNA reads TGTGCCAGCAGCAAGACAGGGGCGAAGTCCTACGAGCAGTACTTC. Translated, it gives CASSKTGAKSYEQYF.